The 27 T cell receptor beta chains in this list originate from one sample, sequenced in a study of T cell changes during pregnancy in multiple sclerosis. Measured with immunoSEQ multiplex PCR; TCRdb has only the in-frame clones, and not every one. The data show 88,000 or so clones, about 91% seen once. This specimen was peripheral blood, taken before pregnancy. Source of these receptors: a female donor with multiple sclerosis, enrolled in a pregnancy study.

The V call is TRBV19, the J call TRBJ1-2; no reliable D call. With 1 base removed from V and 4 bases from J, the gap between germline ends came to 4 bases. The CDR3 is 12 amino acids. Germline V gene data show CDR1 as LNHDA and CDR2 as SQIVND (reference sequence). This CDR3 is CASSIASYGYTF. The CDR3 DNA sequence: TGTGCCAGTAGTATAGCGAGCTATGGCTACACCTTC.

The rearrangement uses TRBV9 and TRBJ2-3, with 12 bases aligning to TRBD2. The CDR3 has 21 residues. The junction had 16 bases not matched to a gene; V was cut back by 2 bases and J by 0 bases. Germline CDR1 and CDR2: SGDLS and YYNGEE. The CDR3 region is CASSVPSRTSGEPTSTDTQYF. Here the CDR3 DNA reads TGTGCCAGCAGCGTCCCCTCTCGGACTAGCGGGGAGCCGACTAGCACAGATACGCAGTATTTT.

The chain is built from TRBV7-8 and TRBJ1-6; tentative D call: TRBD1 (5 bases). The V end lost 5 bases, the J end lost 6 bases, and 14 bases lay between the germline ends. The CDR3 is made up of 15 amino acids. CDR1 and CDR2 from the germline V gene are SGHVS and FQNEAQ. The CDR3 region is CASSARDPLNSPLHF. CDR3 nucleotides: TGTGCCAGCAGCGCCAGGGATCCCCTTAATTCACCCCTCCACTTT. The full variable domain, its missing parts supplied by reference TRBV7-8 and TRBJ1-6, is GAGVSQSPRYKVAKRGQDVALRCDPISGHVSLFWYQQALGQGPEFLTYFQNEAQLDKSGLPSDRFFAERPEGSVSTLKIQRTQQEDSAVYLCASSARDPLNSPLHFGNGTRLTVT.

This chain joins TRBV2 and TRBJ1-6; maybe TRBD1 (5 bases). With 11 bases removed from V and 10 bases from J, the gap between germline ends came to 15 bases. Germline V lookup: CDR1 SNHLY, CDR2 FYNNEI. There are 12 residues in the CDR3. DNA for the CDR3: TGTGCCGGGCGGGACTTCCGATCACCCCTCCACTTT. It translates to CAGRDFRSPLHF.

This clone came up once. This chain connects TRBV6-1 to TRBJ2-5; D might be TRBD2 (6 bases). The CDR3 consists of 15 residues. Trimming removed 7 bases at V and 5 bases at J, with 20 bases between. The germline V gene encodes CDR1 MNHNS and CDR2 SASEGT. As DNA, the CDR3 is TGTGCCAGCACACAGCAGTGGAGGGGAGATGAGACCCAGTACTTC. Translated: CASTQQWRGDETQYF.

V gene TRBV7-8 combines with J gene TRBJ1-5; 9 nucleotides align to TRBD1. Germline CDR1 SGHVS, CDR2 FQNEAQ. CDR3 length equals 18 residues. The V and J ends lost 4 bases and 0 bases, in that order; junction bases with no gene match: 10. The CDR3 bases are TGTGCCAGCAGCTATCGACAGGGGGGGGATTATAGCAATCAGCCCCAGCATTTT. It encodes CASSYRQGGDYSNQPQHF. Variable domain in full (rest from reference TRBV7-8 and TRBJ1-5): GAGVSQSPRYKVAKRGQDVALRCDPISGHVSLFWYQQALGQGPEFLTYFQNEAQLDKSGLPSDRFFAERPEGSVSTLKIQRTQQEDSAVYLCASSYRQGGDYSNQPQHFGDGTRLSIL.

This chain uses TRBV19 with TRBJ1-5; D gene ambiguous. Deletions cut 4 bases from V and 7 bases from J, with 17 bases between. Germline assignment: CDR1 LNHDA and CDR2 SQIVND (reference sequence). The CDR3 runs to 15 residues. CDR3 bases: TGTGCCAGTAGTAGTTGGTTGGGCTCAGGACAGCCCCAGCATTTT. It encodes CASSSWLGSGQPQHF.

The chain is built from TRBV12-1 and TRBJ1-1; the table's D call TRBD1 went unverified against the DNA. TRBV12-1 is listed as a pseudogene. The length of the CDR3 is 13 residues. CDR3 nucleotides: TGTGCCAGCCAAATTCAGGATAACACTGAAGCTTTCTTT. This encodes CASQIQDNTEAFF.

The chain is built from TRBV9 and TRBJ2-1, with a possible D match to TRBD1 (6 bases). Germline V gene data show CDR1 as SGDLS and CDR2 as YYNGEE. V gave up 1 base and J gave up 8 bases, with 13 bases separating them. This CDR3 comprises 14 residues. CDR3 DNA sequence: TGTGCCAGCAGCGTACAGGGGTTCGGGGATGAGCAGTTCTTC. This sequence encodes CASSVQGFGDEQFF.

This sequence joins TRBV6-4 and TRBJ2-1, with TRBD2 matching 8 bases. The CDR3 consists of 15 residues. Germline CDR1 reads MRHNA; CDR2 reads SNTAGT. V shed 2 bases, J shed 0 bases, and the junction held 0 bases outside the gene matches. CDR3 region: CASSDAGGSYNEQFF. The CDR3 nucleotides are TGTGCCAGCAGTGACGCGGGGGGCTCCTACAATGAGCAGTTCTTC.

The rearrangement links TRBV6-5 to TRBJ1-5, with TRBD1 matching over 7 bases. The CDR3 totals 14 residues. Germline CDR1 MNHEY, CDR2 SVGAGI. Unmatched junction bases numbered 6, after V lost 6 bases and J lost 4 bases. CDR3 bases: TGTGCCAGCAGACCGGGACAGACTAATCAGCCCCAGCATTTT. It specifies CASRPGQTNQPQHF.

This chain joins TRBV9 and TRBJ1-2; no reliable D call. Trimming left V 4 bases short and J 1 base short, with 17 bases between. Germline assignment: CDR1 SGDLS and CDR2 YYNGEE. The CDR3 contains 16 residues. The CDR3 here is CASSPYISTFNYGYTF. Here the CDR3 DNA reads TGTGCCAGCAGCCCCTATATATCGACTTTTAACTATGGCTACACCTTC.

A few counts support this clone. This sequence joins TRBV5-1 and TRBJ1-4; D gene uncertain. The CDR3 extends over 13 amino acids. Trimming took 1 base from V and 7 from J, leaving 8 bases between them. Germline values: CDR1 SGHRS, CDR2 YFSETQ. CDR3 nucleotides: TGCGCCAGCAGCTTGCAGAATGGTGAAAAACTGTTTTTT. Translating it yields CASSLQNGEKLFF.

This CDR3 reads CASSLAPTSGGRNEQFF. The CDR3 DNA is TGTGCCAGCAGCTTAGCCCCGACTAGCGGGGGACGTAATGAGCAGTTCTTC. The gene calls are TRBV7-6 and TRBJ2-1, with 12 positions matching TRBD2. J gave up 7 bases and V 0 bases, and 7 bases lay outside the gene matches. The germline V gene has CDR1 SGHVS and CDR2 FNYEAQ. There are 17 residues in the CDR3.

This clone was seen just once. The chain recombines TRBV7-3 with TRBJ2-3, with TRBD2 as a possible D gene (6 bases). V was shortened by 4 bases and J by 3 bases, with 11 bases between the two germline ends. The CDR3 totals 14 residues. Germline assignment: CDR1 SGHTA and CDR2 FQGTGA. Written as DNA, the CDR3 is TGTGCCAGCAGCTCGAGCGGGTTAACAGATACGCAGTATTTT. Translated: CASSSSGLTDTQYF.

The chain links TRBV2 to TRBJ1-5; D possibly corresponds to TRBD1 (5 bases). CDR3 length: 15 residues. The germline gives CDR1 SNHLY, CDR2 FYNNEI. With 5 bases removed from V and 7 bases from J, the gap between germline ends came to 18 bases. The CDR3 reads CASSNRGKWDQPQHF. The CDR3 region has the DNA TGTGCCAGCAGTAATCGGGGGAAGTGGGACCAGCCCCAGCATTTT.

This clone was detected a few times. V and J are TRBV19 and TRBJ2-1, with TRBD2 matching over 12 bases. Germline loops: CDR1 LNHDA, CDR2 SQIVND (reference sequence). V dropped 4 bases and J dropped 0; count of bases not matched to a gene: 7. The CDR3 is made up of 18 amino acids. This CDR3 is CASSTLAGGLSSYNEQFF. DNA of the CDR3: TGTGCCAGTAGTACACTAGCGGGGGGCCTTAGCTCCTACAATGAGCAGTTCTTC.

In DNA, the CDR3 is TGTGCCAGCAGCGTAGCTAGGCGCGGGGGGGCGGACGAGCAGTACTTC. This codes for CASSVARRGGADEQYF. The V gene is TRBV9, the J gene TRBJ2-7; 9 nucleotides agree with TRBD2. V shed 0 bases, J shed 5 bases, and the junction held 9 bases outside the gene matches. The V gene's germline CDR1 is SGDLS and CDR2 YYNGEE. This CDR3 is built from 16 residues.

In this sample, this clone turned up once. This rearrangement joins TRBV5-1 to TRBJ2-1, with D maybe TRBD1 (6 bases). The CDR3 is made up of 16 amino acids. Between the trimmed V and J ends, which lost 0 bases and 5 bases, there was a span of 15 bases. The germline V gene encodes CDR1 SGHRS and CDR2 YFSETQ. DNA for the CDR3: TGCGCCAGCAGCTTGGAAGGGGGTTTAGTCAACAATGAGCAGTTCTTC. Its translation: CASSLEGGLVNNEQFF.

This clone was counted a single time. This chain joins TRBV10-3 and TRBJ1-5; tentatively, D is TRBD1 (6 bases). Deletions cut 3 bases from V and 6 bases from J, with 12 bases between. The germline V gene encodes CDR1 ENHRY and CDR2 SYGVKD. The CDR3 consists of 14 residues. The CDR3 region is CAISDQGQSQPQHF. CDR3 coding DNA: TGTGCCATCAGTGACCAGGGGCAGAGTCAGCCCCAGCATTTT.

This clone was recorded once. This chain links TRBV19 with TRBJ2-2; 13 bases are shared with TRBD2. The germline gives CDR1 LNHDA, CDR2 SQIVND (reference sequence). The V and J ends lost 4 bases and 0 bases, in that order; junction bases with no gene match: 5. The CDR3 consists of 18 residues. The CDR3 bases are TGTGCCAGTAGTACGACTAGCGGGGGGCTACCGAACACCGGGGAGCTGTTTTTT. Protein product: CASSTTSGGLPNTGELFF.

The V call is TRBV6-5, the J call TRBJ1-3, with D unresolved. Trimming cost V 0 bases and J 4 bases, with 4 bases left between them. The CDR3 spans 13 residues. The V gene's germline CDR1 is MNHEY and CDR2 SVGAGI. CDR3 region: CASSYSRGNTIYF. In DNA, the CDR3 is TGTGCCAGCAGTTACTCGCGGGGAAACACCATATATTTT.

The V call is TRBV14, the J call TRBJ1-2, with 7 bases lining up with TRBD1. V shed 4 bases and J 4 bases; nucleotides not matched to a gene: 12. Germline loops: CDR1 SGHDN, CDR2 FVKESK. The CDR3 covers 16 residues. The CDR3 sequence: CASSPGPGTATYGYTF. CDR3 sequence (DNA): TGTGCCAGCAGCCCCGGGCCAGGGACAGCTACCTATGGCTACACCTTC.

This chain joins TRBV9 and TRBJ2-4; 7 nucleotides align to TRBD2. Germline CDR1 SGDLS, CDR2 YYNGEE. The CDR3 sequence is 17 residues long. V gave up 0 bases and J gave up 5 bases; unmatched junction bases: 11. The CDR3: CASSVAGGGRGENIQYF. In DNA, the CDR3 is TGTGCCAGCAGCGTAGCTGGGGGGGGACGGGGTGAAAACATTCAGTACTTC.

The chain employs TRBV5-4 and TRBJ2-1; D perhaps matches TRBD2 (5 bases). CDR1 is SGHNT, CDR2 YYREEE, per germline (reference sequence). The CDR3 is 13 amino acids. The V end lost 4 bases, the J end lost 8 bases, and 13 bases lay between the germline ends. The CDR3 here is CASSPFSVDEQFF. DNA of the CDR3: TGTGCCAGCAGCCCCTTTAGCGTGGATGAGCAGTTCTTC.

V usage is TRBV10-2 and J usage is TRBJ1-5; D call uncertain. V dropped 5 bases and J dropped 5 bases, with 7 bases sitting between them. The V gene's germline CDR1 is WSHSY and CDR2 SAAADI. This CDR3 is built from 12 residues. CDR3 region: CASSLTDQPQHF. CDR3 nucleotides: TGCGCCAGCAGTTTAACAGATCAGCCCCAGCATTTT.

The V call is TRBV27, the J call TRBJ2-7; tentative D call: TRBD1 (6 bases). The CDR3 covers 15 residues. Trimming took 2 bases from V and 0 from J, leaving 11 bases between them. Germline CDR1 is MNHEY and CDR2 is SMNVEV (reference sequence). The CDR3 coding sequence is TGTGCCAGCAGTTTAACCCCAGGGGCCTCCTACGAGCAGTACTTC. This encodes CASSLTPGASYEQYF.